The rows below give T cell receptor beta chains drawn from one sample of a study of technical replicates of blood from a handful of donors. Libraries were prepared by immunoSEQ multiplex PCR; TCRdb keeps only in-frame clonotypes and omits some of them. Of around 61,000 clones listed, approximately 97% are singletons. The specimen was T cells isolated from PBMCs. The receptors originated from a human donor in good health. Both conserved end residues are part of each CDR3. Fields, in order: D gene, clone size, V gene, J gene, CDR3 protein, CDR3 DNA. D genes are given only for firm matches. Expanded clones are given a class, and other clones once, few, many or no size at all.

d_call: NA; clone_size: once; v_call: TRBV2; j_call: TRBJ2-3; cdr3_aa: CASRRRVGGTDTQYF; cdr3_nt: TGTGCCAGCAGGCGCAGGGTGGGTGGCACAGATACGCAGTATTTT
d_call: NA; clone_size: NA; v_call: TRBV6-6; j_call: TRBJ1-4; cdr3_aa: CASTGRGGEKLFF; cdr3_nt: TGTGCCAGCACGGGCAGGGGTGGTGAAAAACTGTTTTTT
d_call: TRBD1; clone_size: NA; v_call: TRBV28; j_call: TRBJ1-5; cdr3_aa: CASSLTGTAFNQPQHF; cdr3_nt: TGTGCCAGCAGTTTAACGGGGACAGCCTTCAATCAGCCCCAGCATTTT
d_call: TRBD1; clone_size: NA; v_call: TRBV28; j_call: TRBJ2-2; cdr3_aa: CASSAPGTGVGELFF; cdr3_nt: TGTGCCAGCAGTGCCCCCGGGACAGGGGTCGGGGAGCTGTTTTTT
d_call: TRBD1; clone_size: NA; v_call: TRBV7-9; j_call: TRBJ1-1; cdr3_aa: CASSSTGRNTEAFF; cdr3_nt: TGTGCCAGCAGCTCGACAGGGAGGAACACTGAAGCTTTCTTT
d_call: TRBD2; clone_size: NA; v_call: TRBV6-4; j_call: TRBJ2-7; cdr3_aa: CASIRTSVSYEQYF; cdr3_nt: TGTGCCAGCATCCGGACTAGCGTCTCCTACGAGCAGTACTTC
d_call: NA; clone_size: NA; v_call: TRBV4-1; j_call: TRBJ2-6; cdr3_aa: CASSQPQRAGANVLTF; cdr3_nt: TGCGCCAGCAGCCAGCCCCAGAGGGCTGGGGCCAACGTCCTGACTTTC
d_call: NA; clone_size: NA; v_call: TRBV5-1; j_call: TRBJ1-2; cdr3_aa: CASSTGRNYGYTF; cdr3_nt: TGCGCCAGCAGCACAGGACGGAACTATGGCTACACCTTC
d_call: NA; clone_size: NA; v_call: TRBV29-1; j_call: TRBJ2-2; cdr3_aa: CSVHKSGELFF; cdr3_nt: TGCAGCGTCCACAAGTCCGGGGAGCTGTTTTTT
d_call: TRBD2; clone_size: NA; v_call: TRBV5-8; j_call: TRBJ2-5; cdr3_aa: CASREGLADEGTQYF; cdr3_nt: TGTGCCAGCAGGGAGGGACTAGCAGACGAGGGGACCCAGTACTTC
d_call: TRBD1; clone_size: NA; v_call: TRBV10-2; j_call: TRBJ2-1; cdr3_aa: CASRTGTVRYNEQFF; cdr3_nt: TGCGCCAGCAGGACCGGGACAGTAAGATACAATGAGCAGTTCTTC
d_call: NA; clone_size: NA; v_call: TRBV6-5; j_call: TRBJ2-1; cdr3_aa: CASSSLGTYNEQFF; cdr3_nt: TGTGCCAGCAGTTCGCTAGGGACTTACAATGAGCAGTTCTTC
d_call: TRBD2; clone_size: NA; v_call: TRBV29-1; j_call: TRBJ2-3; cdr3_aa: CSAVAGGPDTQYF; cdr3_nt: TGCAGCGCCGTAGCGGGAGGGCCAGATACGCAGTATTTT
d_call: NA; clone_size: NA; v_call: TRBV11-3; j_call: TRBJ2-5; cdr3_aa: CASSGSQTQYF; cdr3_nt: TGTGCCAGCAGCGGCTCCCAGACCCAGTACTTC
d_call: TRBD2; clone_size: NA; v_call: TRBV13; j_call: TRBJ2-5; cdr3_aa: CASSLRWELRATSGRQTQYF; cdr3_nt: TGTGCCAGCAGCTTACGGTGGGAGCTCCGGGCGACTAGCGGGAGGCAGACCCAGTACTTC
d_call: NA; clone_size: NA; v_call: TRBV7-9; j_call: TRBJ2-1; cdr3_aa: CASSEMSGVGGEQFF; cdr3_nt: TGTGCCAGCAGCGAAATGTCCGGTGTCGGGGGTGAGCAGTTCTTC
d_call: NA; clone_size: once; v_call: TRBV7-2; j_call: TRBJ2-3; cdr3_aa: CASSLVGLTDTQYF; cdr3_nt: TGTGCCAGCAGCTTAGTGGGCCTCACAGATACGCAGTATTTT
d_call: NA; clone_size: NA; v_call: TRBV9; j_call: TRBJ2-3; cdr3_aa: CASSVDPLVTTDTQYF; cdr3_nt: TGTGCCAGCAGCGTAGATCCACTAGTGACGACAGATACGCAGTATTTT
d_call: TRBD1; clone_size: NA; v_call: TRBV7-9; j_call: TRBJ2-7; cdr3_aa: CASSSGTGAKSSYEQYF; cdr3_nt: TGTGCCAGCAGTTCCGGGACAGGGGCTAAAAGCTCCTACGAGCAGTACTTC
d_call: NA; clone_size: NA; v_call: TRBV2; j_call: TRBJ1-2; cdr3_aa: CASSLDYGYTF; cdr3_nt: TGTGCCAGCAGTCTAGACTACGGCTACACCTTC
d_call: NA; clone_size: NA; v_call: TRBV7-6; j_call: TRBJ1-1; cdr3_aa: CASSFWPGHLNTEAFF; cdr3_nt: TGTGCCAGCAGCTTTTGGCCGGGACACTTGAACACTGAAGCTTTCTTT
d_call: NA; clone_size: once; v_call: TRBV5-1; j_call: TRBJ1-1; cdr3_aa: CASSLGGAGTEAFF; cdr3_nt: TGCGCCAGCAGCCTAGGGGGGGCTGGCACTGAAGCTTTCTTT
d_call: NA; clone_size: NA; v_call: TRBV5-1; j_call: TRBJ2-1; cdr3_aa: CASSLVPITGMNEQFF; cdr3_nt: TGCGCCAGCAGCTTGGTACCGATTACAGGGATGAATGAGCAGTTCTTC
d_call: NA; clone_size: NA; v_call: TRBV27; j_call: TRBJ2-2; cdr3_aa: CASSWGLAVNTGELFF; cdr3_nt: TGTGCCAGCAGCTGGGGGCTAGCGGTAAACACCGGGGAGCTGTTTTTT
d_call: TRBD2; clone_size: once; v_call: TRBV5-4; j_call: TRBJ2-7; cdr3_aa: CASSLEAGVSEQYF; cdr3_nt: TGTGCCAGCAGCTTAGAAGCGGGAGTGTCCGAGCAGTACTTC
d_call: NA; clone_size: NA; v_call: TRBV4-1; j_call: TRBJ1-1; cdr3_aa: CASSQLAGVVEAFF; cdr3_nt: TGCGCCAGCAGCCAACTAGCTGGGGTTGTCGAAGCTTTCTTT
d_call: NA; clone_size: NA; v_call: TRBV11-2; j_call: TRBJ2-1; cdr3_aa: CASSLDRLRGPSYNEQFF; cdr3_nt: TGTGCCAGCAGCTTAGATCGGTTGCGGGGGCCTTCCTACAATGAGCAGTTCTTC
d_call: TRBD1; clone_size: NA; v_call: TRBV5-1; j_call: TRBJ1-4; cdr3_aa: CASSFRDRGLTNEKLFF; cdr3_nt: TGCGCCAGCAGCTTTCGGGACAGGGGTTTAACTAATGAAAAACTGTTTTTT
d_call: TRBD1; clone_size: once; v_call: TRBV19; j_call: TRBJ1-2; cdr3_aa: CASRDRNFRAASVVGYTF; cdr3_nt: TGTGCCAGTAGGGACAGGAATTTTCGAGCGGCTTCGGTAGTCGGCTACACCTTC
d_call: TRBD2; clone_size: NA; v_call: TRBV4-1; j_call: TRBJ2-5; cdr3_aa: CASSQGLAGGPGTQYF; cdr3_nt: TGCGCCAGCAGCCAAGGACTAGCGGGGGGGCCGGGGACCCAGTACTTC
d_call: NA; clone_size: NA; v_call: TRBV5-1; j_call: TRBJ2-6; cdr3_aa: CASSLGYGANVLTF; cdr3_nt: TGCGCCAGCAGCCTGGGTTATGGGGCCAACGTCCTGACTTTC
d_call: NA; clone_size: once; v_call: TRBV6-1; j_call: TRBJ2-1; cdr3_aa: CASSEEGYEQFF; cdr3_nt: TGTGCCAGCAGTGAAGAGGGGTATGAGCAGTTCTTC
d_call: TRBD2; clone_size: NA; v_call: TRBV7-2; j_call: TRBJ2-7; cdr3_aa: CASSLIAGRYEQYF; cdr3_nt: TGTGCCAGCAGCCTGATAGCGGGGCGCTACGAGCAGTACTTC
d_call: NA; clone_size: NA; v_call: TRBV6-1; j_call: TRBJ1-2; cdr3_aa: CASLRPGEDGYTF; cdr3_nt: TGTGCCAGCCTCCGTCCCGGGGAGGATGGCTACACCTTC
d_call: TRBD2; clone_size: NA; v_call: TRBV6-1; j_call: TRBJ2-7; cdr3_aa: CASSDKGLAGRYEQYF; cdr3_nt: TGTGCCAGCAGTGATAAAGGACTAGCGGGGAGGTACGAGCAGTACTTC
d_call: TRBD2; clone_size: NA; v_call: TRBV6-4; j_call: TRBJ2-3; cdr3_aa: CASSDPGLGTDTQYF; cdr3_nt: TGTGCCAGCAGTGACCCGGGACTAGGCACAGATACGCAGTATTTT
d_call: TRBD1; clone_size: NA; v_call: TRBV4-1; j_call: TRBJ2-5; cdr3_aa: CASSQETGWGETQYF; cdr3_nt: TGCGCCAGCAGCCAAGAGACAGGGTGGGGGGAGACCCAGTACTTC
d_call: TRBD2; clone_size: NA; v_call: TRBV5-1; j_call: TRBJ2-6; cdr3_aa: CASSPGLAGALSGANVLTF; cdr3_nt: TGCGCCAGCAGCCCGGGACTAGCGGGAGCCCTCTCTGGGGCCAACGTCCTGACTTTC
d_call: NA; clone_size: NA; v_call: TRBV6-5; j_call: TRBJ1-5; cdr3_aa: CASSSDARGQPQHF; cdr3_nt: TGTGCCAGCAGTTCCGATGCCAGGGGTCAGCCCCAGCATTTT
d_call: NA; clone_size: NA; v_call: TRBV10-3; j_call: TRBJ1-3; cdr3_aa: CAISESAGYGNTIYF; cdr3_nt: TGTGCCATCAGTGAGTCGGCAGGGTACGGAAACACCATATATTTT
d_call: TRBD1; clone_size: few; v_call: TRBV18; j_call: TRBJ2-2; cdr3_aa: CASSPYGTGANTGELFF; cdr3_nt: TGTGCCAGCTCACCGTATGGGACAGGCGCGAACACCGGGGAGCTGTTTTTT
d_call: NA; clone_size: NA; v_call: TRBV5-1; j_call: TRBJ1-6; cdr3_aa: CASSPVRASYNSPLHF; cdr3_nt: TGCGCCAGCAGCCCGGTGAGGGCCTCCTATAATTCACCCCTCCACTTT
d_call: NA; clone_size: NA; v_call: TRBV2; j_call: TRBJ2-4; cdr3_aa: CASSLRVAKNIQYF; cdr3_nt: TGTGCCAGCAGCCTGCGGGTAGCCAAAAACATTCAGTACTTC
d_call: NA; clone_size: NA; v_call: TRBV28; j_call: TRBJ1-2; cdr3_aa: CASSLSGAERHYGYTF; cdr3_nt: TGTGCCAGCAGTTTATCAGGGGCCGAGAGGCACTATGGCTACACCTTC
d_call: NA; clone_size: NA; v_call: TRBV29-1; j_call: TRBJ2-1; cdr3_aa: CSVEDRVLHQFF; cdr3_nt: TGCAGCGTTGAAGATCGGGTACTTCACCAGTTCTTC
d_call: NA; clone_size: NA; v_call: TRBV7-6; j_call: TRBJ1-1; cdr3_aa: CASSVEVNTEAFF; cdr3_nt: TGTGCCAGCAGCGTTGAGGTGAACACTGAAGCTTTCTTT
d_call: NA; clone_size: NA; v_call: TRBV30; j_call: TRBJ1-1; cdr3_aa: CAWSVSGQPTNTEAFF; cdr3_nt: TGTGCCTGGAGTGTATCCGGACAGCCAACGAACACTGAAGCTTTCTTT
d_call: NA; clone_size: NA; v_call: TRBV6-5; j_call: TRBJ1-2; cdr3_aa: CASSFSRGAVYGYTF; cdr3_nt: TGTGCCAGCAGTTTTAGTCGCGGGGCAGTCTATGGCTACACCTTC
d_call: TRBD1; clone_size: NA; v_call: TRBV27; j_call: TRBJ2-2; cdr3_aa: CASRTPGQINTGELFF; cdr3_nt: TGTGCCAGCAGGACCCCGGGACAGATAAACACCGGGGAGCTGTTTTTT
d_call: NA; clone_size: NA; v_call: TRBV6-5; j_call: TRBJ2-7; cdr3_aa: CASSTPGGVLGEQYF; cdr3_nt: TGTGCCAGCAGTACGCCGGGGGGCGTTTTGGGCGAGCAGTACTTC
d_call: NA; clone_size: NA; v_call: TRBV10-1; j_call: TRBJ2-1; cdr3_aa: CASSRTGYNEQFF; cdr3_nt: TGCGCCAGCAGTAGGACTGGCTACAATGAGCAGTTCTTC
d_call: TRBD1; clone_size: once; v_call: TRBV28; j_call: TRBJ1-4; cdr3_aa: CASLRNRGIATNEKLFF; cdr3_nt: TGTGCCAGCCTTAGGAACAGGGGTATAGCAACTAATGAAAAACTGTTTTTT